Below, one T cell receptor beta chain is given with its context. The sample belongs to a study of T cell changes during pregnancy in multiple sclerosis. Germline V gene data show CDR1 as MDHEN and CDR2 as SYDVKM. Trimming cost V 2 bases and J 12 bases; bases outside gene matches: 9. The CDR3 sequence is 15 residues long. Libraries were prepared by immunoSEQ multiplex PCR; TCRdb keeps only in-frame clonotypes and omits some of them. The sample carries around 40,000 clones, roughly 89% recorded once. The TCR comes from a female donor with multiple sclerosis, enrolled in a pregnancy study. This chain uses TRBV28 with TRBJ2-1; 11 bases match TRBD2. The sample consisted of CD4+ T cells from peripheral blood mononuclear cells, taken in the first trimester of pregnancy. The CDR3 region has the DNA TGTGCCAGCAGTTTAGGGCTAGCGGGGGGTTTATCGCAGTTCTTC. Residues: CASSLGLAGGLSQFF.